This passage covers 4 T cell receptor beta chains from one sample sequenced in a study of T cells after yellow fever vaccination. TCRdb reprocessed the 5' RACE reads with MiXCR, giving one entry per CDR3 protein. The sample lists 96,000 or so distinct CDR3 sequences, under 9% occurring once. Source: CD8+ T cells not binding an NS4B(214-222) dextramer, sorted from PBMCs, taken less than 16 days after the first yellow fever vaccination. All receptors derive from a man aged 18-30 years who received the YFV17D yellow fever vaccine.

The chain recombines TRBV7-9 with TRBJ2-5, with TRBD2 as a possible D gene (6 bases). V lost 6 bases to trimming and J lost 5 bases, with 13 bases between them. Germline CDR1 is SEHNR and CDR2 is FQNEAQ (reference sequence). The CDR3 covers 13 residues. The CDR3 loop is CASRGVGRETQYF. The CDR3 DNA is TGTGCCAGCAGAGGGGTGGGGAGGGAGACCCAGTACTTC.

The V and J genes are TRBV5-1 and TRBJ2-1; 11 bases agree with TRBD2. CDR1 SGHRS and CDR2 YFSETQ come from the germline V gene. V was clipped by 1 base and J by 7 bases; unmatched bases: 7. The CDR3 runs 16 residues. CDR3 sequence reads: CASSLSLAGAENEQFF. CDR3 nucleotides: TGCGCCAGCAGCTTGTCACTAGCGGGGGCTGAGAATGAGCAGTTCTTC. The complete variable domain, with remaining parts taken from reference TRBV5-1 and TRBJ2-1, reads KAGVTQTPRYLIKTRGQQVTLSCSPISGHRSVSWYQQTPGQGLQFLFEYFSETQRNKGNFPGRFSGRQFSNSRSEMNVSTLELGDSALYLCASSLSLAGAENEQFFGPGTRLTVL.

This clonotype was recorded a few times. The rearrangement joins TRBV20-1 to TRBJ2-7; D is ambiguous. CDR1 is DFQATT and CDR2 is SNEGSKA in the germline V gene (reference sequence). The CDR3 is made up of 13 amino acids. With 0 bases removed from V and 4 bases from J, the gap between germline ends came to 10 bases. The CDR3 nucleotides are TGCAGTGCTAGAGAACCCTCGGCGTACGAGCAGTACTTC. This codes for CSAREPSAYEQYF.

This clonotype was found a few times. This chain links TRBV20-1 with TRBJ2-1, with D tentatively TRBD1 (6 bases). Germline V lookup: CDR1 DFQATT, CDR2 SNEGSKA (reference sequence). This CDR3 contains 12 residues. The V gene lost 3 bases and the J gene lost 8 bases, with 11 bases spanning the gap. In DNA form, the CDR3 reads TGCAGTGCTAGGATACAGGGTTATGAGCAGTTCTTC. Its translation: CSARIQGYEQFF.